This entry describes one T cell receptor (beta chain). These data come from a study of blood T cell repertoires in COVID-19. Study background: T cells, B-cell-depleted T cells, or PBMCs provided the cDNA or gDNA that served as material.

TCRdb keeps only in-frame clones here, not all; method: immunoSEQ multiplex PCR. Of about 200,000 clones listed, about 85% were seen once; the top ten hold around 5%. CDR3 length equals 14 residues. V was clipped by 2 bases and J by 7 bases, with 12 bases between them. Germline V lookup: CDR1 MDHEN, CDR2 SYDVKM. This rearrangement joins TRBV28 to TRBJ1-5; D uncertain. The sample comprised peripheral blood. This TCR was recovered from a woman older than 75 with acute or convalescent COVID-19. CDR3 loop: CASSLRSDGQPQHF. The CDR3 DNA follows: TGTGCCAGCAGTTTAAGATCCGACGGGCAGCCCCAGCATTTT.